These T cell receptor beta chains were read from a single sample in a study of cytomegalovirus exposure and HLA in healthy donors. TCRdb's table, derived via immunoSEQ multiplex PCR, lists solely in-frame clones and lacks some. Altogether about 110,000 clones are present, 65% to 85% being singletons, with the ten largest covering roughly 2.3%. Sequencing used PBMCs. The receptors here all came from a man younger than 35 in good health and CMV-seronegative. CDR3s leave out the opening cysteine and the closing phenylalanine or tryptophan.

V gene	CDR3 protein
TRBV27	ASSFSSGGEKLF
TRBV7-2	ASSDRTGTGGTDTQY
TRBV5-6	ASSPQGHQETQY
TRBV7-2	ASSLWANGYT
TRBV6-5	ASSYSGTQY
TRBV29-1	SARSGGGLGNEQF
TRBV5-1	ASSLALRGGDADTQY
TRBV5-8	ASSLGGGEQY
TRBV5-4	ASSFSRGLAETQY
TRBV5-6	ASSLGQYTDTQY
TRBV6-5	ASSPGGTSTDTQY
TRBV28	ASSSSGGGNTEAF
TRBV7-9	ASSSQQGWDGYT
TRBV27	ASRRLAGGAFEQF
TRBV19	ASFLSGTGRPIEAF
TRBV7-7	ASSSDPEDEQF
TRBV5-6	ASSRTGFGYSNQPQH
TRBV5-4	ASSIHGGGLPGYT
TRBV7-2	ASSFRVGYT
TRBV7-8	ASSNDRVKLF
TRBV20-1	SASGTGELF
TRBV27	ASSLGGFGSPLH
TRBV11-2	ASSLSSGQPQMAF
TRBV7-8	ASSSGTSDYYEQY
TRBV9	ASSTPGGGGAYNEQF
TRBV20-1	SACCPGQH
TRBV4-2	ASSPPEGSVSEQY
TRBV6-5	ASMMGGFRLAQY
TRBV7-2	ASSLGGPSYGYT
TRBV5-1	ASSGDRGYGGELF
TRBV4-2	ASSPGDRGRVDTQY
TRBV10-2	ASSGLDRPYEQY
TRBV6-5	ASSYSAERGYT
TRBV5-1	ASSEGAGPYEQY
TRBV6-5	ASRQSSYNSPLH
TRBV28	ASRQPGGNTEAF
TRBV6-6	ASRTSTSSYNEQF